This T cell receptor beta chain stems from a study of cytomegalovirus exposure and HLA in healthy donors. Findings and caveats of the study: Across donors, presence/absence analyses took sequencing depth to be roughly uniform.

Note on this clone: Antigen specificity is unknown.

Vbeta (60) and Jbeta (13) primers were used in the PCR. Sequenced by immunoSEQ multiplex PCR; TCRdb stores in-frame clones only, minus some. The table has roughly 200,000 clones, less than 85% seen once; the top ten hold around 5.7%. Trimming shortened V by 0 bases and J by 1 base, and 14 bases separated the two germline ends. This CDR3 has 17 amino acids. Per the germline V gene, CDR1 is SGDLS and CDR2 is YYNGEE. This receptor was taken from a man between 35 and 55 years old in good health and CMV-seronegative. Material for sequencing was PBMCs. The rearrangement joins TRBV9 to TRBJ2-1; a possible D gene is TRBD1 (6 bases). The CDR3 loop reads CASSVATGSGSYNEQFF. DNA for the CDR3: TGTGCCAGCAGCGTAGCTACAGGGTCGGGGTCCTACAATGAGCAGTTCTTC.